These T cell receptor beta chains were read from a single sample in a study of cytomegalovirus exposure and HLA in healthy donors. Data came from immunoSEQ multiplex PCR; TCRdb stores just in-frame clones and leaves some out. The sample consists of roughly 120,000 clones, about 80% of them appearing once. The sequenced material came from PBMCs. The receptors stem from a male donor in good health and CMV-seronegative. Both conserved end residues are part of each CDR3. D genes are given only for firm matches. Not every row has a clone size; where given, it reads once, few, many or a size class.

d_call	clone_size	v_call	j_call	cdr3_nt	cdr3_aa
.	.	TRBV10-3	TRBJ1-1	TGTGCCTCCACATCGACAGACAACACTGAAGCTTTCTTT	CASTSTDNTEAFF
.	.	TRBV6-5	TRBJ2-1	TGTGCCAGCAGTTACGGGCGATATGAGCAGTTCTTC	CASSYGRYEQFF
.	.	TRBV7-9	TRBJ1-5	TGTTCCAGCAGCCGGACGTTGGGGACATCTAGCAATCAGCCCCAGCATTTT	CSSSRTLGTSSNQPQHF
TRBD2	.	TRBV5-1	TRBJ2-7	TGCGCCAGCAGCTTGCCGGGACTAGCGGGAAACGAGCAGTACTTC	CASSLPGLAGNEQYF
TRBD1	.	TRBV10-3	TRBJ1-2	TGTGCCATCACTCCAGGGACAGGGCTTGACTATGGCTACACCTTC	CAITPGTGLDYGYTF
TRBD1	.	TRBV7-9	TRBJ1-1	TGTGCCAGCAGCTCGGCAGGGGGGACTGAAGCTTTCTTT	CASSSAGGTEAFF
.	.	TRBV6-6	TRBJ2-7	TGTGCCAGCAGTTACTCGACGGGCTACGAGCAGTACTTC	CASSYSTGYEQYF
TRBD1	.	TRBV6-1	TRBJ1-2	TGTGCCAGCAGTGTTCGACAGGGGGCGCCCGGGTGGGATGGCTACACCTTC	CASSVRQGAPGWDGYTF
.	.	TRBV7-9	TRBJ2-7	TGTGCCAGCAGCTTCTCCGGGAGTTTCTACCAGGAGCAGTACTTC	CASSFSGSFYQEQYF
.	few	TRBV12-5	TRBJ1-4	TGTGCTAGTGGGGACATTCTTAAAACGGGTGGGAATGAAAAACTGTTTTTT	CASGDILKTGGNEKLFF
.	.	TRBV27	TRBJ2-1	TGTGCCAGCAATCAGGGTTCCTCCTACAATGAGCAGTTCTTC	CASNQGSSYNEQFF
TRBD1	.	TRBV5-4	TRBJ1-3	TGTGCCAGCAGCTTCGCCATGGGACAGAGCTCTGGAAACACCATATATTTT	CASSFAMGQSSGNTIYF
TRBD1	.	TRBV6-5	TRBJ1-2	TGTGCCAGCAGTTACTCGGGGACAGACTATGGCTACACCTTC	CASSYSGTDYGYTF
.	.	TRBV7-2	TRBJ2-1	TGTGCCAGCAGCCTGAGCTCGCCCCTCGAGCAGTTCTTC	CASSLSSPLEQFF
.	once	TRBV11-2	TRBJ2-3	TGTGCCAGCGCACGAGGCACGCGCGATACGCAGTATTTT	CASARGTRDTQYF
.	once	TRBV29-1	TRBJ1-1	TGCAGCGGACGGGGGGTTCTGGACTCTGAAGCTTTCTTT	CSGRGVLDSEAFF
.	.	TRBV27	TRBJ1-6	TGTGCCAGCAGTTTGTGGGGGGTGATTGGGGCAATAAATTCACCCCTCCACTTT	CASSLWGVIGAINSPLHF
TRBD1	few	TRBV19	TRBJ1-1	TGTGCCAGTACCGAGGGACAGGGTGCTTTCGAAGCTTTCTTT	CASTEGQGAFEAFF
TRBD1	.	TRBV13	TRBJ2-5	TGTGCCAGCAGCTTAGGCCGCAGGGGGCTCCAAGAGACCCAGTACTTC	CASSLGRRGLQETQYF
.	.	TRBV11-2	TRBJ2-1	TGTGCCAGCAGCTTAGTACGGCGGGTTCTGGGCAATGAGCAGTTCTTC	CASSLVRRVLGNEQFF
TRBD2	.	TRBV20-1	TRBJ2-7	TGCAGTGCCGCACGGGAGGGGCAGTACTTC	CSAAREGQYF
.	.	TRBV20-1	TRBJ1-2	TGCAGTGCTACAGGGGTGGATGGCTACACCTTC	CSATGVDGYTF
.	once	TRBV5-1	TRBJ2-4	TGCGCCAGCAGCTTGGCGGCAGGGAACGTTAACAGTCAGTACTTC	CASSLAAGNVNSQYF
.	.	TRBV5-5	TRBJ1-5	TGTGCCAGCAGCGAGGAGGGGCCTCGGCCCCAGCATTTT	CASSEEGPRPQHF
.	.	TRBV6-1	TRBJ1-1	TGTGCCAGCAGTGGACAGGACAGCACTGAAGCTTTCTTT	CASSGQDSTEAFF
TRBD1	.	TRBV4-1	TRBJ1-1	TGCGCCAGCAGCCAAGAGGCCGCGGACAGGTACACTGAAGCTTTCTTT	CASSQEAADRYTEAFF
TRBD2	few	TRBV18	TRBJ2-7	TGTGCCAGCTCACGAATCGCCACTAGCGGGGGAGGCGAGCAGTACTTC	CASSRIATSGGGEQYF
TRBD2	.	TRBV5-1	TRBJ2-6	TGCGCCAGCAGCGCTGGACTAGCGGGGTCTGGGGCCAACGGCCTGACTTTC	CASSAGLAGSGANGLTF
TRBD1	few	TRBV11-2	TRBJ1-4	TGTGCCAGCAGCTCTAGAGCAGGGGGCGAAGATGAAAAACTGTTTTTT	CASSSRAGGEDEKLFF
TRBD1	.	TRBV7-2	TRBJ1-1	TGTGCCAGCAGCTTAATCGACAGGGTAGAAGCTTTCTTT	CASSLIDRVEAFF
TRBD1	.	TRBV7-8	TRBJ1-2	TGTGCCAGCAGCCATCGGACAGGCTATGGCTACACCTTC	CASSHRTGYGYTF
.	.	TRBV4-2	TRBJ2-2	TGTGCCAGCAGCCGAGAGGGGGGAACGAACACCGGGGAGCTGTTTTTT	CASSREGGTNTGELFF
TRBD2	.	TRBV10-3	TRBJ2-7	TGTGCCATCAGTGGGCTAGCGGGGGTAACCTCCTACGAGCAGTACTTC	CAISGLAGVTSYEQYF
.	few	TRBV27	TRBJ1-3	TGTGCCAGCAGGACAGCCGGATCTGGAAACACCATATATTTT	CASRTAGSGNTIYF
TRBD2	once	TRBV5-4	TRBJ2-3	TGTGCCAGCAGCTTGCCGGGACTAGTGGCAGATACGCAGTATTTT	CASSLPGLVADTQYF
TRBD1	.	TRBV7-8	TRBJ1-5	TGTGCCAGCAGCTCCAAATCGACCGGGACAGGCAATCAGCCCCAGCATTTT	CASSSKSTGTGNQPQHF
TRBD2	few	TRBV9	TRBJ2-1	TGTGCCAGCAGCGTAGGAGATAGGGAGACAGGACTAGCGGGAGCCTACAATGAGCAGTTCTTC	CASSVGDRETGLAGAYNEQFF
.	.	TRBV28	TRBJ1-2	TGTGCCAGCAGTTCCCCGGGTCTACCCTATGGCTACACCTTC	CASSSPGLPYGYTF
TRBD2	.	TRBV6-1	TRBJ2-3	TGTGCCAGCAGTGCCCATAGCGGGGGGGAAACAGATACGCAGTATTTT	CASSAHSGGETDTQYF
.	.	TRBV19	TRBJ1-4	TGTGCCAGCTTATCCGAGACTAATGAAAAACTGTTTTTT	CASLSETNEKLFF
TRBD2	.	TRBV6-4	TRBJ2-3	TGTGCCAGCAGCCAAACTAGCGAGACAGATACGCAGTATTTT	CASSQTSETDTQYF
.	.	TRBV13	TRBJ2-1	TGTGCCAGCAGCGCCACCTATAGCGGAACCTACAATGAGCAGTTCTTC	CASSATYSGTYNEQFF
.	.	TRBV5-6	TRBJ1-2	TGTGCCAGCAGCTTGACAGGTTATGGCTACACCTTC	CASSLTGYGYTF
.	few	TRBV25-1	TRBJ2-5	TGTGCCAGCAGTGCGGGCGGGGTAAACCGGGAGACCCAGTACTTC	CASSAGGVNRETQYF
.	few	TRBV4-3	TRBJ2-2	TGCGCCAGCAGCCCCTGGAGGGAAAGGGACACCGGGGAGCTGTTTTTT	CASSPWRERDTGELFF
.	.	TRBV27	TRBJ1-1	TGTGCCAGCAGTTTCACCGGTGGCACTGAAGCTTTCTTT	CASSFTGGTEAFF
.	.	TRBV30	TRBJ2-7	TGTGCCTGGAGTGTTGCCGGAGGGAGTTGGTACGAGCAGTACTTC	CAWSVAGGSWYEQYF
TRBD1	.	TRBV7-2	TRBJ1-6	TGTGCCAGCAGCCTGACTACAGGGGGCAATTCACCCCTCCACTTT	CASSLTTGGNSPLHF
.	.	TRBV7-9	TRBJ2-5	TGTTCCAGCAGCTTCCTAGGGGCGGAGACCCAGTACTTC	CSSSFLGAETQYF
.	.	TRBV7-9	TRBJ2-7	TGTGCCAGCAGCTTAACGGTGGGGCAGTCCTACGAGCAGTACTTC	CASSLTVGQSYEQYF
TRBD2	.	TRBV25-1	TRBJ2-3	TGTGCCAGCAGTGGCCGGACGCGGGGGGTCACAGATACGCAGTATTTT	CASSGRTRGVTDTQYF
TRBD2	.	TRBV7-6	TRBJ2-1	TGTGCCAGCAGCGTCGGGACTAGCGGGCTATACAATGAGCAGTTCTTC	CASSVGTSGLYNEQFF
.	.	TRBV15	TRBJ2-5	TGTGCCACCAGCCGCATGGGGGGGGGCCTTGGGGAGACCCAGTACTTC	CATSRMGGGLGETQYF
TRBD1	.	TRBV19	TRBJ1-3	TGTGCCACCAGGGACCCAGGGGGTACTGGAAACACCATATATTTT	CATRDPGGTGNTIYF
.	.	TRBV5-5	TRBJ1-2	TGTGCCAGCACCCCCTCTTACGGCTATGGCTACACCTTC	CASTPSYGYGYTF